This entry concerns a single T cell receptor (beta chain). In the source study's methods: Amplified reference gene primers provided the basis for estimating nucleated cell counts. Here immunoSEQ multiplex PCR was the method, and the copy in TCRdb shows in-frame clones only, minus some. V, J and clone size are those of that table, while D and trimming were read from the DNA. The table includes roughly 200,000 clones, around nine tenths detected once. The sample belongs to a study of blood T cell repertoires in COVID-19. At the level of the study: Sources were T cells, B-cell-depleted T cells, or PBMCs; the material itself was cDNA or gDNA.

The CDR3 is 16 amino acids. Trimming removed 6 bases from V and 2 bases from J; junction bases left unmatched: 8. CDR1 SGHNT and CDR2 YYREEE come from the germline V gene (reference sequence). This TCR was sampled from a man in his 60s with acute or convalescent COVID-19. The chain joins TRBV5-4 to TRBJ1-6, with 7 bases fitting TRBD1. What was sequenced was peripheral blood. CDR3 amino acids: CASTLTGSAYNSPLHF. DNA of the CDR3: TGTGCCAGCACATTGACAGGGTCGGCCTATAATTCACCCCTCCACTTT.